Detailed here is one TCR beta chain. Its antigen is not identified. CDR1 DFQATT and CDR2 SNEGSKA come from the germline V gene (reference sequence). V lost 1 base, J lost 5 bases, and 5 bases lay in between. The CDR3 is 11 amino acids. Staining for CD45RO/CCR7/CD25/CD127/CD95/CD27 allowed sorting of CD4+ naive, central memory, regulatory and stem cell-like memory cells. All of the sorted populations showed purity greater than 98%. The whole isolated RNA underwent reverse transcription, so sequencing captured expressed TCRB transcripts. Sequencing used immunoSEQ multiplex PCR; TCRdb keeps in-frame clones, though not all of them. The data show 150,000 to 200,000 clones, roughly 60% seen once. This sample was included in a study of beta chain features in type 1 diabetes. Study in general: When patients were set against healthy donors, age, gender and cell yields were similar. Study observations and caveats: In all four CD4+ subsets, TCRB CDR3 length was significantly, moderately reduced in type 1 diabetes. Fewer insertions but more deletions were seen at VDJ junctions in type 1 diabetes patients.

The source of this sequence is a man younger than 40 with type 1 diabetes. Material for sequencing was naive CD4+ T cells from blood. This rearrangement joins TRBV20-1 to TRBJ2-5, with unresolved D. CDR3 sequence reads: CSARAWETQYF. The CDR3 coding sequence is TGCAGTGCTAGAGCATGGGAGACCCAGTACTTC.